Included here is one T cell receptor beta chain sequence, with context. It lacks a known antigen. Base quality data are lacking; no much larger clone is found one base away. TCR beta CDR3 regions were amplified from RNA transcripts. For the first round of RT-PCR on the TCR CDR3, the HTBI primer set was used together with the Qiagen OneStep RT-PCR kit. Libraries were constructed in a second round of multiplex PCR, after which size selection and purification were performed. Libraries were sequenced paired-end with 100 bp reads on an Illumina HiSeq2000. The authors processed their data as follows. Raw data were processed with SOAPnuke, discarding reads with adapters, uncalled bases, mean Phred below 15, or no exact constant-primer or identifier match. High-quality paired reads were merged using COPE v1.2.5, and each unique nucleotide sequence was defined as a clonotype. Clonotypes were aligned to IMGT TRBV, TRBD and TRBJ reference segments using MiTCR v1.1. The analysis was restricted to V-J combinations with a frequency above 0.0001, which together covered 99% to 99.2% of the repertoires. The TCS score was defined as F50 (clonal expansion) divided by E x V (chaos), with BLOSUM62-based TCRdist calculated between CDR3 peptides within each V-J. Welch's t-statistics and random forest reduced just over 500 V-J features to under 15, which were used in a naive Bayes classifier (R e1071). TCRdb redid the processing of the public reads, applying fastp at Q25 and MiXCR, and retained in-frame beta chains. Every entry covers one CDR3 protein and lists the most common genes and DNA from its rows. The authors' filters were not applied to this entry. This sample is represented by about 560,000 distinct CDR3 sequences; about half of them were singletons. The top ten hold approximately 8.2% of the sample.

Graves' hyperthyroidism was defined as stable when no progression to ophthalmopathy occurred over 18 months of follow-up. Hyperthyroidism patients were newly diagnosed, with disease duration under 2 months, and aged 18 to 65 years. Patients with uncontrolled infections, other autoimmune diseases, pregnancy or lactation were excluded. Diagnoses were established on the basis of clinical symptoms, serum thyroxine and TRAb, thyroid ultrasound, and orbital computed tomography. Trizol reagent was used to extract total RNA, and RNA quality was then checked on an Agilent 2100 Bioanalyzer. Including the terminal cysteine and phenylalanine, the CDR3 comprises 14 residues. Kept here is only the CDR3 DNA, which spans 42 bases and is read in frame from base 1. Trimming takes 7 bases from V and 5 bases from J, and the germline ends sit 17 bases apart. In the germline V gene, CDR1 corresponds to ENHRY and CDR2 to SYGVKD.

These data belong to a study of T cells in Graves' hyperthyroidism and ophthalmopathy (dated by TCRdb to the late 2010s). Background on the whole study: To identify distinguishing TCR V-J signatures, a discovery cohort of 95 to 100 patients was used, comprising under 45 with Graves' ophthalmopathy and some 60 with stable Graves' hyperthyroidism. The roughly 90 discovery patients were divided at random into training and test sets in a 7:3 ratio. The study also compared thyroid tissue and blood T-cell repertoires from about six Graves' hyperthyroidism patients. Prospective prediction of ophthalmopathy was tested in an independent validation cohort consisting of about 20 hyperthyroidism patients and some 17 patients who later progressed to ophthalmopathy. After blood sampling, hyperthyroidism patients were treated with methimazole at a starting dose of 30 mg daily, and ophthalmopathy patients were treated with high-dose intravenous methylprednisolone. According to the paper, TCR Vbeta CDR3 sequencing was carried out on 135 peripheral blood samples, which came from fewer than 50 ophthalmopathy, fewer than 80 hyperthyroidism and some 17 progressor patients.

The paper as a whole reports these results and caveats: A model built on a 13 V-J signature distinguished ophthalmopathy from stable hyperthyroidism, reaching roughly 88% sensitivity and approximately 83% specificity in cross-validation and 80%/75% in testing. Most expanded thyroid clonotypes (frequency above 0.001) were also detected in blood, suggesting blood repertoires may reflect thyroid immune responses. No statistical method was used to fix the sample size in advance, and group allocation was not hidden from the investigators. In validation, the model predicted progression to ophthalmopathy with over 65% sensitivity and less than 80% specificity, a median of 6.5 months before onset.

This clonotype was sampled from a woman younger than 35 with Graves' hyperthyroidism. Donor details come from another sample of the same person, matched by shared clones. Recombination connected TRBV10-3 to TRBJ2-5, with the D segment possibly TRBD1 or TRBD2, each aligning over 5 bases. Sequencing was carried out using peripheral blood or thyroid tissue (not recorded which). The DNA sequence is TGTGCCATCAACCCGGGACGTGAGGGGGAGACCCAGTACTTC. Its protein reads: CAINPGREGETQYF.